The 11 T cell receptor beta chains reported below all come from one sample, sequenced in a study of CD8+ T cells in alopecia areata. cDNA serving as the sequencing template came from extracted, reverse transcribed RNA. Clones were read by immunoSEQ multiplex PCR, and TCRdb kept only the in-frame ones, dropping some. The data hold 150,000 to 200,000 clones, with 60% observed a single time. The treatment: oral pan-JAK inhibitor, 5-10 mg twice daily. Sequenced material: CD4+ T cells sorted from blood, taken at week 24, from a patient treated with tofacitinib. These receptors originate from a human donor with alopecia areata.

The chain carries TRBV7-9 and TRBJ1-1, with a tentative D call TRBD1 (5 bases). Trimming took off 4 bases at V and 2 bases at J, with 11 bases between the two ends. This CDR3 region has 14 residues. Germline CDR1 is SEHNR and CDR2 is FQNEAQ (reference sequence). CDR3 sequence reads: CASSSETVNTEAFF. The CDR3 region has the DNA TGTGCCAGCAGCTCTGAGACAGTAAACACTGAAGCTTTCTTT.

This clone has more than one count but fewer than ten. The chain couples TRBV7-2 to TRBJ2-2, with TRBD2 matching 8 bases. The CDR3 contains 16 residues. From germline, CDR1 is SGHTA and CDR2 FQGNSA. With V trimmed by 3 bases and J by 6 bases, 9 bases remained unmatched. The CDR3 bases are TGTGCCAGCAGCTTTTCTAGCGGGCGGTCCTCCGGGGAGCTGTTTTTT. Translating it yields CASSFSSGRSSGELFF.

The chain links TRBV7-2 to TRBJ2-1; 7 bases match TRBD2. Trimming at V came to 5 bases and at J to 6 bases, leaving 10 bases not matched to a gene. CDR3 length equals 15 residues. Germline loops: CDR1 SGHTA, CDR2 FQGNSA. The CDR3 coding sequence is TGTGCCAGCAGCGCACACGCTGGGACTATCAATGAGCAGTTCTTC. Protein sequence: CASSAHAGTINEQFF.

This chain connects TRBV5-1 to TRBJ2-1; D remains unclear. CDR3 length equals 14 residues. V gave up 4 bases and J gave up 1 base, with 9 bases separating them. In germline, CDR1 is SGHRS, CDR2 YFSETQ. The CDR3 spells CASSPFESYNEQFF. CDR3 bases: TGCGCCAGCAGCCCCTTTGAGTCCTACAATGAGCAGTTCTTC.

The chain employs TRBV27 and TRBJ1-5, with TRBD1 identical over 7 bases. The J segment lost 6 bases and the V segment lost 6 bases, leaving 14 bases of the junction unmatched. The CDR3 is 16 amino acids. Per the germline V gene, CDR1 is MNHEY and CDR2 is SMNVEV (reference sequence). CDR3 sequence: CASSPRARGLTQPQHF. CDR3 sequence (DNA): TGTGCCAGCAGCCCACGGGCCAGGGGGTTAACTCAGCCCCAGCATTTT.

The chain links TRBV10-2 to TRBJ2-1, with D perhaps given as TRBD1 or TRBD2 (5 bases each). The CDR3 runs 13 residues. CDR1 and CDR2 (germline): WSHSY, SAAADI. Between the trimmed V and J ends, which lost 4 bases and 7 bases, there was a span of 11 bases. This CDR3 reads CASSGTGANEQFF. The CDR3, as DNA: TGCGCCAGCAGTGGGACCGGGGCTAATGAGCAGTTCTTC.

Turning to this clone: The junction departs from germline at one end; a sequencing error may be responsible. This rearrangement joins TRBV5-6 to TRBJ1-1, with a tentative D call TRBD1 (6 bases). The CDR3 loop spans 14 amino acids. Germline V gene lookup returns CDR1 SGHDT and CDR2 YYEEEE. This CDR3 is CASSLSGERLSVLF. For the CDR3, the DNA is TGTGCCAGCAGCTTATCAGGGGAGAGGCTCTCGGTGCTATTT.

The rearrangement uses TRBV9 and TRBJ1-1; no clear D gene. This CDR3 comprises 13 residues. Germline CDR1 is SGDLS and CDR2 is YYNGEE. V shed 0 bases and J shed 0 bases, with 3 bases lying between them. This CDR3 is CASSVEMNTEAFF. CDR3 nucleotides: TGTGCCAGCAGCGTAGAGATGAACACTGAAGCTTTCTTT.

J is TRBJ1-1 and V is TRBV30; 7 bases fit TRBD1. After removal of 7 bases from V and 4 bases from J, the junction contained 6 bases not matched to a gene. The CDR3 has 12 amino acids. Germline CDR1 reads GTSNPN; CDR2 reads SVGIG (reference sequence). The CDR3 bases are TGTGCCTCAGACAGGGTGGGCACTGAAGCTTTCTTT. This sequence encodes CASDRVGTEAFF.

The chain joins TRBV30 to TRBJ1-1; 8 bases fit TRBD1. The CDR3 is made up of 13 amino acids. Germline CDR1 is GTSNPN and CDR2 is SVGIG (reference sequence). V gave up 3 bases and J gave up 2 bases; unmatched junction bases: 2. The CDR3 DNA sequence: TGTGCCTGGAGCGACAGGGGTAACACTGAAGCTTTCTTT. Translated: CAWSDRGNTEAFF. Combining the CDR3 with reference TRBV30 and TRBJ1-1 gives the whole variable domain SQTIHQWPATLVQPVGSPLSLECTVEGTSNPNLYWYRQAAGRGLQLLFYSVGIGQISSEVPQNLSASRPQDRQFILSSKKLLLSDSGFYLCAWSDRGNTEAFFGQGTRLTVV.

The V gene is TRBV5-1, the J gene TRBJ2-7; TRBD1 matches 8 bases. The CDR3 runs to 15 residues. CDR1 is SGHRS and CDR2 is YFSETQ in the germline V gene. V trimming: 6 bases; J trimming: 5 bases; junction bases outside the gene matches: 13. The DNA for the CDR3 is TGCGCCAGCACTCTTTGGGGGGACAGGTTCGACGAGCAGTACTTC. This gives the protein CASTLWGDRFDEQYF.